This T cell receptor beta chain was recorded in a study of T cell repertoires in cytomegalovirus infection (dated 2019 in TCRdb). Turning to the overall study: Recently identified HLA-C-restricted CMV epitopes, whose presentation resists viral immunomodulation, were targeted by peptide stimulations together with well-studied HLA-B-restricted epitopes. Donor HLA type was relevant to the analysis, as public TCR beta signatures indicated carriage of CMV infection together with the matching HLA type.

General conclusions and limits of the study: In the ex vivo response, HLA-C-restricted CMV-specific TCR beta clonotypes were dominant, and in two of eight donors the single most frequent clonotype came from this HLA-C-restricted group. Carriers of CMV infection plus the relevant HLA type were discriminated by the cumulative frequency of public TCR beta family members in the study cohort and in an independent roughly 380-donor cohort.

Comment on this clonotype: Its antigen is not yet known. Nothing much larger sits one base from this clone, and base qualities are not available.

The listed sequencing device is Illumina HiSeq 1500. TCRdb trimmed public reads at Q25 via fastp, called clones via MiXCR and kept in-frame beta chains. Duplicate CDR3 protein sequences are folded into a single record with the most common DNA and genes. Present in this sample are 650,000 to 900,000 distinct CDR3 sequences, about 31% of which were seen just once. 9.5% to 15% of the sample lies in the top ten. Interpreted using the paper, the treatment or condition label stands for: in vitro stimulation with specific CMV peptide epitopes to enrich CMV-specific T cells. The V end gives up 5 bases and the J end 5 bases, leaving 8 bases in the junction not matched to a gene. From its cysteine to its phenylalanine, the CDR3 spans 15 amino acids. The read is trimmed to its CDR3 DNA, 45 bases read in frame from base 1. According to the germline V gene (reference sequence), CDR1 reads SEHNR and CDR2 reads FQNEAQ.

The rearrangement combines TRBV7-9 with TRBJ1-4, with 7 junctional bases fitting TRBD1. Sequencing used cultured CD8+ T cells from PBMCs, obtained from culture after CMV antigen stimulation. This sequence originates from a human donor in good health (CMV status not recorded). Some clones in this sample may be carry-over from other donors' samples. The CDR3 reads CASSAPGQKNEKLFF. The DNA reads as follows: TGTGCCAGCAGCGCACCGGGACAGAAAAATGAAAAACTGTTTTTT.